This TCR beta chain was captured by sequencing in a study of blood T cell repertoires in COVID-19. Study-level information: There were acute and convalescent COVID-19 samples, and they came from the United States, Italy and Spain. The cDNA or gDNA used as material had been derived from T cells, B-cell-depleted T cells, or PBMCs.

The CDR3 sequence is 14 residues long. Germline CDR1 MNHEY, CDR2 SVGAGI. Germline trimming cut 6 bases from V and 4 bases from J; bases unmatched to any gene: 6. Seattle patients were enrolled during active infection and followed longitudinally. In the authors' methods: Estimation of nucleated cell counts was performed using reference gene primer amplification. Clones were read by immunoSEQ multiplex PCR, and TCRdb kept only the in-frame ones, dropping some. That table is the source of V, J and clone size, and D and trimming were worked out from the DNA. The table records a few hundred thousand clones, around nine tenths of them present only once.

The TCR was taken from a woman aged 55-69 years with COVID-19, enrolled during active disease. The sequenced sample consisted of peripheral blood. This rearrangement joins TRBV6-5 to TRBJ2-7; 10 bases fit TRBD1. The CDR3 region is CASRTGTGAYEQYF. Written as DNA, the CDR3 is TGTGCCAGCAGGACCGGGACAGGGGCATACGAGCAGTACTTC.